Below are 5 T cell receptor beta chains sequenced from a single sample in a study of cytomegalovirus exposure and HLA in healthy donors. Primers: 60 Vbeta forward and 13 Jbeta reverse. The table came from immunoSEQ multiplex PCR; TCRdb's copy has only in-frame clones and leaves some out. The data hold 150,000 to 200,000 clones, with 75% to 80% observed a single time. Source material: PBMCs. The receptors originated from a woman aged 35 to 49 in good health and CMV-seropositive.

This chain uses TRBV7-2 with TRBJ1-1, with D unresolved. The CDR3 is made up of 15 amino acids. The V gene's germline CDR1 is SGHTA and CDR2 FQGNSA. V lost 6 bases to trimming and J lost 2 bases, with 16 bases between them. CDR3 DNA: TGTGCCAGCAGTTTCCGACCCCGGGGTAACACTGAAGCTTTCTTT. It translates to CASSFRPRGNTEAFF.

The gene calls are TRBV10-2 and TRBJ2-3; 10 bases line up with TRBD2. The CDR3 is 17 residues long. Germline V gene data show CDR1 as WSHSY and CDR2 as SAAADI. V lost 6 bases, J lost 2 bases, and 11 bases stayed unmatched. The DNA of the CDR3 is TGCGCCAGCAGCGCTAGCGGGAGATTCGGGGACACAGATACGCAGTATTTT. Translated: CASSASGRFGDTDTQYF.

This sequence joins TRBV28 and TRBJ2-7; D ambiguous. The CDR3 is 15 amino acids. Trimming left V 1 base short and J 1 base short, with 11 bases between. Per the germline V gene, CDR1 is MDHEN and CDR2 is SYDVKM. CDR3 loop: CASSLSQASSYEQYF. Here the CDR3 DNA reads TGTGCCAGCAGTTTATCCCAGGCCTCTTCCTACGAGCAGTACTTC.

V usage is TRBV29-1 and J usage is TRBJ1-1; TRBD1 aligns across 9 bases. The CDR3 length is 13 residues. V lost 3 bases and J lost 6; bases outside the gene matches: 5. Germline V lookup: CDR1 SQVTM, CDR2 ANQGSEA. CDR3 in amino acids: CSVEGTGQAEAFF. In DNA, the CDR3 is TGCAGCGTTGAGGGGACAGGGCAGGCTGAAGCTTTCTTT.

This clone was seen a handful of times. The gene calls are TRBV23-1 and TRBJ2-1; D ambiguous. TRBV23-1 is placed among ORFs of uncertain function. Between the trimmed V and J ends, which lost 0 bases and 7 bases, there was a span of 16 bases. CDR3 size: 16 residues. CDR3 bases: TGCGCCAGCAGTCAATCGGTAGCAGTCCAGTTAAATGAGCAGTTCTTC. It codes for CASSQSVAVQLNEQFF.